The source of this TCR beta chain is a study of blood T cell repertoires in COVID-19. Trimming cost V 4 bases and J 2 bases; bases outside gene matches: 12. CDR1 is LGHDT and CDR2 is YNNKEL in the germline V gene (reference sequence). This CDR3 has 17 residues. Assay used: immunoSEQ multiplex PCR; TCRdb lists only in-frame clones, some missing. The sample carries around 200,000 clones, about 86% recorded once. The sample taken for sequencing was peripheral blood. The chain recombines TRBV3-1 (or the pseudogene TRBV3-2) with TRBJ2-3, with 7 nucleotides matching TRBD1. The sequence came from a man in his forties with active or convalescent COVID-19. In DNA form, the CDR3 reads TGTGCCAGCAGCCTCCCTCAGACAGGGAAAGACACAGATACGCAGTATTTT. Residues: CASSLPQTGKDTDTQYF.